This passage covers 18 T cell receptor beta chains from one sample sequenced in a study of T cells in Graves' hyperthyroidism and ophthalmopathy. Amplification of TCR beta CDR3 regions was performed using RNA transcripts as template. The HTBI primer set served for first-round RT-PCR of the TCR CDR3. TCRdb ran MiXCR on the multiplex PCR reads and lists one entry per CDR3 protein. This table has fewer than 650,000 distinct CDR3 sequences, around 13% appearing once. Specimen: blood. Receptors were obtained from a young woman with Graves' hyperthyroidism that later progressed to Graves' ophthalmopathy.

This clonotype was seen ten or more times. CDR3 amino acids: CAIMSEGRGDEQYF. The CDR3 DNA sequence: TGTGCCATCATGTCGGAGGGACGAGGTGACGAGCAGTACTTC. The chain links TRBV10-3 to TRBJ2-7; weak D call: TRBD2 (6 bases). CDR3 length: 14 residues. The germline gives CDR1 ENHRY, CDR2 SYGVKD. Trimming removed 7 bases from V and 5 bases from J, with 18 bases in between.

V usage is TRBV7-9 and J usage is TRBJ2-7; 13 bases are a match to TRBD2. The trim removed 5 bases at V and 2 bases at J, leaving 6 bases unmatched. This CDR3 spans 16 amino acids. Germline V CDR1 and CDR2: SEHNR, FQNEAQ (reference sequence). The CDR3 sequence: CASSGLAGDVTYEQYF. The CDR3 DNA is TGTGCCAGCAGCGGACTAGCGGGAGACGTAACCTACGAGCAGTACTTC.

The rearrangement joins TRBV10-3 to TRBJ2-7; D gene ambiguous. The CDR3 runs to 12 residues. The V end was cut by 3 bases, the J end by 5 bases, with 8 bases between. Germline-derived CDR1 and CDR2 are ENHRY and SYGVKD. The CDR3 DNA is TGTGCCATCAGTGACAGTTCTGACGAGCAGTACTTC. This sequence encodes CAISDSSDEQYF.

The J gene is TRBJ2-5, the V gene TRBV14; D is perhaps TRBD2 (5 bases). Germline V gene data show CDR1 as SGHDN and CDR2 as FVKESK. The CDR3 consists of 15 residues. V was clipped by 1 base and J by 2 bases, with 11 bases between them. The CDR3 DNA follows: TGTGCCAGCAGCCAAGGTAGCGTCCCTCAAGAGACCCAGTACTTC. Its protein is CASSQGSVPQETQYF.

This clonotype was picked up many times. CDR3 DNA sequence: TGCAGTGCTAGGTTTGCAGGGTTGTTTGATGGCTACACCTTC. This gives the protein CSARFAGLFDGYTF. V and J are TRBV20-1 and TRBJ1-2, with a weak D call TRBD1 (5 bases). Per the germline V gene, CDR1 is DFQATT and CDR2 is SNEGSKA (reference sequence). Trimming removed 3 bases from V and 6 bases from J, with 17 bases in between. This CDR3 has 14 amino acids.

The chain links TRBV24-1 to TRBJ2-7; D may be TRBD2 (6 bases). The V end was cut by 5 bases, the J end by 3 bases, with 16 bases between. This CDR3 spans 15 amino acids. Germline CDR1 reads KGHDR; CDR2 reads SFDVKD. CDR3 sequence: CATSARRGSVYEQYF. Written as DNA, the CDR3 is TGTGCCACCAGTGCGAGGAGGGGATCCGTCTACGAGCAGTACTTC.

This clonotype has a count of ten or more. The rearrangement uses TRBV11-2 and TRBJ1-6; D is unresolved. The CDR3 runs 13 residues. Trimming left V 3 bases short and J 7 bases short, with 7 bases between. Germline lookup yields CDR1 SGHAT and CDR2 FQNNGV. The CDR3 DNA reads TGTGCCAGCAGCTTCACGGAGAATTCACCCCTCCACTTT. This codes for CASSFTENSPLHF.

This clonotype came up many times. This chain joins TRBV7-3 and TRBJ2-4; the D is unclear. With 5 bases removed from V and 5 bases from J, the gap between germline ends came to 13 bases. Per the germline V gene, CDR1 is SGHTA and CDR2 is FQGTGA. The CDR3 has 14 residues. The CDR3 reads CASSQGSSQNIQYF. The CDR3 DNA sequence: TGTGCCAGCAGCCAAGGGTCCAGCCAAAACATTCAGTACTTC.

This clonotype was found many times. The genes are TRBV20-1 and TRBJ2-7; 7 bases are shared with TRBD1. The CDR3 runs to 12 residues. Germline loops: CDR1 DFQATT, CDR2 SNEGSKA (reference sequence). J was trimmed by 6 bases and V by 3 bases; bases with no gene match: 5. CDR3 in DNA: TGCAGTGCTAGGGGACAGATTGCCGAGCAGTACTTC. Its translation is CSARGQIAEQYF.

This clonotype came up many times. V is TRBV27 and J is TRBJ2-1, with 10 nucleotides matching TRBD1. Germline loops: CDR1 MNHEY, CDR2 SMNVEV (reference sequence). This CDR3 has 15 residues. The ends lost 7 bases at V and 4 bases at J; junction bases unmatched: 7. The CDR3 loop reads CASTGTGESYNEQFF. In DNA form, the CDR3 reads TGTGCCAGCACCGGGACAGGGGAATCGTACAATGAGCAGTTCTTC.

This rearrangement joins TRBV7-9 to TRBJ2-7; D is perhaps TRBD1 (5 bases). Trimming pared 2 bases from V and 0 bases from J, leaving 17 bases between. This CDR3 is built from 17 residues. Germline CDR1 reads SEHNR; CDR2 reads FQNEAQ (reference sequence). For the CDR3, the DNA is TGTGCCAGCAGCTTACCCCAGTCGACAGATCTCTCCTACGAGCAGTACTTC. It encodes CASSLPQSTDLSYEQYF.

The table lists this clonotype with many counts. The chain carries TRBV9 and TRBJ2-3, with 12 positions matching TRBD2. CDR3 length: 18 amino acids. V lost 2 bases and J lost 3; bases outside the gene matches: 10. Germline CDR1 is SGDLS and CDR2 is YYNGEE. This chain's CDR3 is CASSVPLAGGPGTDTQYF. CDR3 nucleotides: TGTGCCAGCAGCGTTCCCCTAGCGGGAGGGCCTGGAACAGATACGCAGTATTTT.

This clonotype was seen repeatedly, ten times or more. The rearrangement joins TRBV7-3 to TRBJ2-1; the match to TRBD1 covers 12 bases. The CDR3 has 15 amino acids. Germline CDR1 reads SGHTA; CDR2 reads FQGTGA. With 6 bases clipped from V and 6 bases from J, the junction kept 6 bases outside the gene matches. The CDR3 DNA reads as TGTGCCAGCAGGTCGGGACAGGGGGCACGCAATGAGCAGTTCTTC. It specifies CASRSGQGARNEQFF.

This clonotype was seen repeatedly, ten times or more. The chain links TRBV2 to TRBJ1-2, with a weak D call TRBD1 (5 bases). V was shortened by 6 bases and J by 0 bases, with 17 bases between the two germline ends. Germline CDR1 SNHLY, CDR2 FYNNEI. The CDR3 is 16 amino acids. CDR3 coding DNA: TGTGCCAGCAGGTCGGACAAACTATACGCTAACTATGGCTACACCTTC. Encoded protein: CASRSDKLYANYGYTF.

In this sample, this clonotype turned up many times. The J gene is TRBJ2-1, the V gene TRBV7-9, with TRBD2 identical over 9 bases. CDR1 SEHNR and CDR2 FQNEAQ come from the germline V gene (reference sequence). This CDR3 spans 19 amino acids. J gave up 0 bases and V 3 bases, and 12 bases lay outside the gene matches. CDR3 sequence: CASSLYMSSGTFSYNEQFF. In DNA, the CDR3 is TGTGCCAGCAGCTTGTATATGTCTAGCGGGACCTTCTCCTACAATGAGCAGTTCTTC.

This clonotype has at least ten counts. This chain joins TRBV5-5 and TRBJ2-1; D possibly corresponds to TRBD2 (5 bases). The CDR3 runs 15 residues. The V end lost 0 bases, the J end lost 1 base, and 8 bases lay between the germline ends. CDR1 and CDR2 (germline): SGHKS, YYEKEE (reference sequence). CDR3 sequence: CASSLASGSYNEQFF. The DNA for the CDR3 is TGTGCCAGCAGCTTGGCCTCGGGGTCCTACAATGAGCAGTTCTTC.

This clonotype was found many times. This chain connects TRBV7-3 to TRBJ1-5, with 7 nucleotides matching TRBD1. Losses at the gene ends were 4 bases for V and 0 bases for J; bases not matched to a gene: 9. CDR1 and CDR2 from the germline V gene are SGHTA and FQGTGA. This CDR3 is built from 17 residues. The CDR3, as DNA: TGTGCCAGCAGCTCCAAAACGGACAGGTATAGCAATCAGCCCCAGCATTTT. It is translated as CASSSKTDRYSNQPQHF.

This clonotype has a count of ten or more. The chain recombines TRBV30 with TRBJ2-2; 11 bases match TRBD1. Germline CDR1 and CDR2: GTSNPN and SVGIG (reference sequence). V trimming: 8 bases; J trimming: 4 bases; junction bases outside the gene matches: 9. This CDR3 is built from 15 residues. The CDR3 DNA reads as TGTGCCCTGGGACAGGGGGTGTCGATCACCGGGGAGCTGTTTTTT. Its translation: CALGQGVSITGELFF.